This T cell receptor beta chain was identified during a study of T cell responses to AZD1222 COVID-19 vaccine. Study conclusions and caveats: Spike was spanned by vaccine-associated CD4 TCRs, with dominance at 160-218 and 743-854.

As for this clone: Its antigen is not known.

Assay used: immunoSEQ multiplex PCR; TCRdb lists only in-frame clones, some missing. The data show around 83,000 clones, about 88% seen once. This specimen was peripheral blood, taken on day 0 of AZD1222 vaccination. The receptor's source is an adult in good health.

The CDR3 loop is CASSLGEWEKLFF. The CDR3 DNA reads TGTGCCAGCAGCTTAGGGGAGTGGGAAAAACTGTTTTTT. This chain joins TRBV7-9 and TRBJ1-4; D remains unclear. The V gene lost 1 base and the J gene lost 8 bases, with 8 bases spanning the gap. Germline V CDR1 and CDR2: SEHNR, FQNEAQ (reference sequence). This CDR3 is built from 13 residues.